Below are 10 T cell receptor beta chains sequenced from a single sample in a study of cytomegalovirus exposure and HLA in healthy donors. Both 60 Vbeta primers and 13 Jbeta primers went into the PCR. Method: immunoSEQ multiplex PCR; TCRdb's copy keeps in-frame clones and lacks some. The sample consists of 100,000 or so clones, roughly three quarters of them appearing once. Sequenced material: PBMCs. The receptors shown here come from a male donor in good health and CMV-seropositive.

As regards this clone: One end of the junction does not line up with germline, which may come from a read error. The genes are TRBV7-3 and TRBJ2-6; 7 bases fit TRBD1. The CDR3 runs to 15 residues. CDR1 SGHTA and CDR2 FQGTGA come from the germline V gene. Here the CDR3 reads CASSLGQMGANGLTF. Written as DNA, the CDR3 is TGTGCCAGCAGCTTGGGACAGATGGGGGCCAACGGCCTGACTTTC.

This chain joins TRBV6-1 and TRBJ2-7, with a possible D match to TRBD2 (6 bases). With 2 bases removed from V and 2 bases from J, the gap between germline ends came to 13 bases. Germline assignment: CDR1 MNHNS and CDR2 SASEGT. The CDR3 covers 15 residues. CDR3 region: CASSEQGSGAYEQYF. CDR3 nucleotide sequence: TGTGCCAGCAGTGAACAGGGTAGCGGAGCCTACGAGCAGTACTTC.

The gene calls are TRBV29-1 and TRBJ2-1; TRBD2 aligns across 9 bases. With 0 bases clipped from V and 6 bases from J, the junction kept 9 bases outside the gene matches. Germline values: CDR1 SQVTM, CDR2 ANQGSEA. The CDR3 loop spans 16 amino acids. The DNA for the CDR3 is TGCAGCGTTGAAGATCGGATAGCGGGAGTAGGCAATGAGCAGTTCTTC. Its protein product is CSVEDRIAGVGNEQFF.

The V gene is TRBV7-9, the J gene TRBJ2-7, with TRBD2 identical over 12 bases. The CDR3 has 15 amino acids. Germline trimming cut 1 base from V and 5 bases from J; bases unmatched to any gene: 3. Germline CDR1 and CDR2: SEHNR and FQNEAQ (reference sequence). The CDR3 DNA sequence: TGTGCCAGCAGCTTAGGGACTAGCGGGATAGACGAGCAGTACTTC. Its translation is CASSLGTSGIDEQYF.

The chain links TRBV7-6 to TRBJ2-1; tentatively, D is TRBD2 (5 bases). V was cut by 8 bases and J by 0 bases, with 5 bases left in between. Per germline, CDR1 SGHVS and CDR2 FNYEAQ. This CDR3 has 12 amino acids. The CDR3 nucleotides are TGTGCCAGCGGGAGCTCCTACAATGAGCAGTTCTTC. Protein product: CASGSSYNEQFF.

This clone was detected only a few times. The V call is TRBV5-6, the J call TRBJ1-2; D is perhaps TRBD1 (5 bases). V gave up 1 base and J gave up 6 bases, with 13 bases separating them. Germline V CDR1 and CDR2: SGHDT, YYEEEE. The CDR3 is made up of 14 amino acids. The CDR3 loop reads CASSLFAGKNGYTF. The DNA for the CDR3 is TGTGCCAGCAGCTTGTTCGCAGGGAAGAATGGCTACACCTTC.

J is TRBJ1-5 and V is TRBV30, with unresolved D. The CDR3 consists of 13 residues. Germline lookup yields CDR1 GTSNPN and CDR2 SVGIG (reference sequence). The V gene lost 0 bases and the J gene lost 6 bases, with 9 bases spanning the gap. CDR3 bases: TGTGCCTGGAGTGTAGGCAGCGCTCAGCCCCAGCATTTT. This translates into CAWSVGSAQPQHF.

J is TRBJ1-3 and V is TRBV18; D is perhaps TRBD1 (6 bases). With 3 bases removed from V and 0 bases from J, the gap between germline ends came to 18 bases. Germline CDR1 KGHSH, CDR2 LQKENI. This CDR3 has 18 residues. Here the CDR3 reads CASSPRPGTSPSGNTIYF. CDR3 bases: TGTGCCAGCTCACCGCGTCCCGGGACAAGCCCCTCTGGAAACACCATATATTTT.

The genes are TRBV18 and TRBJ1-2; no firm D call. The V gene's germline CDR1 is KGHSH and CDR2 LQKENI. The CDR3 has 15 residues. Trimming pared 0 bases from V and 4 bases from J, leaving 12 bases between. The CDR3 DNA is TGTGCCAGCTCACCACCCAGCGAATGGAGCTATGGCTACACCTTC. As protein: CASSPPSEWSYGYTF.

This chain joins TRBV5-1 and TRBJ2-7, with 8 bases that match TRBD1. There are 14 residues in the CDR3. Germline CDR1 reads SGHRS; CDR2 reads YFSETQ. V gave up 4 bases and J gave up 3 bases; unmatched junction bases: 6. CDR3 loop: CASSHKTGDYEQYF. CDR3 sequence (DNA): TGCGCCAGCAGCCACAAGACAGGGGACTACGAGCAGTACTTC.